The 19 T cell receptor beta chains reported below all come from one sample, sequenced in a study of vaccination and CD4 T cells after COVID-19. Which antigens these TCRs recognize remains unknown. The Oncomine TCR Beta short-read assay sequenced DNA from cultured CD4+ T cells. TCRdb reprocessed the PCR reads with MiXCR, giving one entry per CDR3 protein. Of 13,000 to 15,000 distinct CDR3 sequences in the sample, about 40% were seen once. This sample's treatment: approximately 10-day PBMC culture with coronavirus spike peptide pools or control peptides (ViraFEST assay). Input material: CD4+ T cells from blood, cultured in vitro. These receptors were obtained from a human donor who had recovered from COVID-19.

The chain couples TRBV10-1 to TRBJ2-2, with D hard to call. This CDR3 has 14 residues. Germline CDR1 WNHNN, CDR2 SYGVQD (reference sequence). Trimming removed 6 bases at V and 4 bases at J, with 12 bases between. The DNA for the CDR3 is TGCGCCAGCAGCCCGGACGGACGCACCGGGGAGCTGTTTTTT. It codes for CASSPDGRTGELFF.

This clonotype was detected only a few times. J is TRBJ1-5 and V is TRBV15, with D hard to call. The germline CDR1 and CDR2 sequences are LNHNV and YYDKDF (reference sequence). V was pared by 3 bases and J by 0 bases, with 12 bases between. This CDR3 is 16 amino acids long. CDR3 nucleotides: TGTGCCACCAGCAGTACTCGGGAGAATAGCAATCAGCCCCAGCATTTT. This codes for CATSSTRENSNQPQHF.

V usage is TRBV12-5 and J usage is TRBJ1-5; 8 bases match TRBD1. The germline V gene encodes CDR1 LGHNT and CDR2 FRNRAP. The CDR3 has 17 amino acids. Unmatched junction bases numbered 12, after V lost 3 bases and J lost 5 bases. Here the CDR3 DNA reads TGTGCTAGTGGTTTTCGGACAGGGATTGCCCTCCATCAGCCCCAGCATTTT. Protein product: CASGFRTGIALHQPQHF. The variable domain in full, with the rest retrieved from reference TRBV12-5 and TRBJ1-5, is DARVTQTPRHKVTEMGQEVTMRCQPILGHNTVFWYRQTMMQGLELLAYFRNRAPLDDSGMPKDRFSAEMPDATLATLKIQPSEPRDSAVYFCASGFRTGIALHQPQHFGDGTRLSIL.

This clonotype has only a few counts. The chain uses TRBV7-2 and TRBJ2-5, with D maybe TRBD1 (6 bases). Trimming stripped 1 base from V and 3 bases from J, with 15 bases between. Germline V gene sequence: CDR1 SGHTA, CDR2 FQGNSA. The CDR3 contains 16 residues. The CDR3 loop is CASSLELGAGEETQYF. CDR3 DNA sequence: TGTGCCAGCAGCTTAGAGTTGGGGGCAGGTGAAGAGACCCAGTACTTC. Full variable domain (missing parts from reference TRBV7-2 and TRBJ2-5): GAGVSQSPSNKVTEKGKDVELRCDPISGHTALYWYRQSLGQGLEFLIYFQGNSAPDKSGLPSDRFSAERTGGSVSTLTIQRTQQEDSAVYLCASSLELGAGEETQYFGPGTRLLVL.

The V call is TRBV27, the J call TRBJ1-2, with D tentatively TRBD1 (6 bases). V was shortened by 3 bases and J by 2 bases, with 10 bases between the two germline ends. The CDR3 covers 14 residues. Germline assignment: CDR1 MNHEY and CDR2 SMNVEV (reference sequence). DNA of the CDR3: TGTGCCAGCAGTTTTGCAGGGGACAACTATGGCTACACCTTC. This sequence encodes CASSFAGDNYGYTF.

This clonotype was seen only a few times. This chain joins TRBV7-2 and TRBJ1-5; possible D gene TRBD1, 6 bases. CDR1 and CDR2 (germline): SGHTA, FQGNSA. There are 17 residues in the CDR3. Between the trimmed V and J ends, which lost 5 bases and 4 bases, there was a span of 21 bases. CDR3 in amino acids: CASSLRDTLGANQPQHF. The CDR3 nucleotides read TGTGCCAGCAGCCTCCGGGACACCCTAGGAGCGAATCAGCCCCAGCATTTT.

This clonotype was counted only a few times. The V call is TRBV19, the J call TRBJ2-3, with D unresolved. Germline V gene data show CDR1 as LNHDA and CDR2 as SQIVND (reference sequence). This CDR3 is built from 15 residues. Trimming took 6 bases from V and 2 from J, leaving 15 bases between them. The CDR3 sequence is CASSVAGNPTDTQYF. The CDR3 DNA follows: TGTGCCAGTAGCGTGGCAGGTAATCCCACAGATACGCAGTATTTT.

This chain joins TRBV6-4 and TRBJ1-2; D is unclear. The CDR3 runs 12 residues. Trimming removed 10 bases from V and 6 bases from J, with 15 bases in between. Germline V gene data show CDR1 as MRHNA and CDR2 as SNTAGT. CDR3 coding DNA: TGTGCCACTACTAGCCTTCTCAATGGCTACACCTTC. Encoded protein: CATTSLLNGYTF.

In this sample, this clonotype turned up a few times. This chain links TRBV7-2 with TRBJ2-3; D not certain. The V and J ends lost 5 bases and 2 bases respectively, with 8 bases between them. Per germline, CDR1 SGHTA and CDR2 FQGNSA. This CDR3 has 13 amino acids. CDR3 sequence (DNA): TGTGCCAGCAGCCTCGACTTCACAGATACGCAGTATTTT. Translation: CASSLDFTDTQYF.

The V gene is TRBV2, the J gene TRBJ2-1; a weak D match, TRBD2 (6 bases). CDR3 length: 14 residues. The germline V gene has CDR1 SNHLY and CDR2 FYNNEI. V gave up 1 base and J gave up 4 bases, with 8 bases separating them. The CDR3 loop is CASSEGEVYNEQFF. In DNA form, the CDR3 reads TGTGCCAGCAGTGAAGGGGAGGTGTACAATGAGCAGTTCTTC.

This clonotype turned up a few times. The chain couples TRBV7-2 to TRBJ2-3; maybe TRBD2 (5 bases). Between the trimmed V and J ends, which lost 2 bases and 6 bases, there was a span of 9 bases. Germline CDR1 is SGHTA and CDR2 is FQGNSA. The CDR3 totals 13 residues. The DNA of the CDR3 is TGTGCCAGCAGCTTACGGCGGGCGGATACGCAGTATTTT. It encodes CASSLRRADTQYF.

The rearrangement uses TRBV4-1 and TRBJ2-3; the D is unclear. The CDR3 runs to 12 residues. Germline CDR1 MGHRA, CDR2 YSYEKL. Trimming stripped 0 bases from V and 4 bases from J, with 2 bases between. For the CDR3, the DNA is TGCGCCAGCAGCCAAGAGGCAGATACGCAGTATTTT. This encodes CASSQEADTQYF.

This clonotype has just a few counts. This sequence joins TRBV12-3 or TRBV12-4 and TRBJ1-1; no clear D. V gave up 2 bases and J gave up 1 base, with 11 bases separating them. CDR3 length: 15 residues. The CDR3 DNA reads TGTGCCAGCAGTTTAACTTCTAGGACGAACACTGAAGCTTTCTTT. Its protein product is CASSLTSRTNTEAFF.

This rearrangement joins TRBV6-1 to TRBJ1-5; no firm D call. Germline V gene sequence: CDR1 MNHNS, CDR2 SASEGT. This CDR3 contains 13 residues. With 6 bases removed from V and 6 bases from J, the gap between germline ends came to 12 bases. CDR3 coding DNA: TGTGCCAGCAGCCCCAACCGGGGTCAGCCCCAGCATTTT. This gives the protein CASSPNRGQPQHF.

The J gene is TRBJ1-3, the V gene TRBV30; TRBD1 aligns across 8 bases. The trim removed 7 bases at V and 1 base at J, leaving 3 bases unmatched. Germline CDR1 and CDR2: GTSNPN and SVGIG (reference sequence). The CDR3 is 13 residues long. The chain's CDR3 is CAFHRGSGNTIYF. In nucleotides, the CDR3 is TGTGCCTTCCACAGGGGGTCTGGAAACACCATATATTTT.

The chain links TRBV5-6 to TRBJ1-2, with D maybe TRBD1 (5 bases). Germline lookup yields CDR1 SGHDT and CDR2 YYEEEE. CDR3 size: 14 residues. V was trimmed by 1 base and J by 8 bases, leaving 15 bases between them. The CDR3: CASSLSRGAEGYTF. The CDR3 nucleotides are TGTGCCAGCAGCTTGTCTAGAGGGGCAGAGGGCTACACCTTC. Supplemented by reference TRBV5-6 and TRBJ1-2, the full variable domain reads DAGVTQSPTHLIKTRGQQVTLRCSPKSGHDTVSWYQQALGQGPQFIFQYYEEEERQRGNFPDRFSGHQFPNYSSELNVNALLLGDSALYLCASSLSRGAEGYTFGSGTRLTVV.

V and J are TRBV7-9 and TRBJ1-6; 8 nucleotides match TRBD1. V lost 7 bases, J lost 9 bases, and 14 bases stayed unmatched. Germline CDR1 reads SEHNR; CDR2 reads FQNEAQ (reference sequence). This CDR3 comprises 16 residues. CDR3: CASNPDRVGEGSPLHF. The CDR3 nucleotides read TGTGCCAGCAACCCGGACAGGGTCGGAGAAGGTTCACCCCTCCACTTT.

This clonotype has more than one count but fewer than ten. CDR3 sequence (DNA): TGTGCCAGCAGTCCACAGGGCTATGAGCAGTTCTTC. Amino acids: CASSPQGYEQFF. This chain joins TRBV27 and TRBJ2-1; the D gene is possibly TRBD1 (6 bases). Trimming removed 5 bases at V and 8 bases at J, with 10 bases between. CDR1 is MNHEY, CDR2 SMNVEV, per germline (reference sequence). The CDR3 covers 12 residues.

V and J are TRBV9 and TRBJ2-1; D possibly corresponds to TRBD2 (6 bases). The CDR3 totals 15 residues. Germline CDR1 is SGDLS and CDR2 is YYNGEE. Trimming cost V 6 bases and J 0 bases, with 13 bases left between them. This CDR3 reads CASTRGGRSYNEQFF. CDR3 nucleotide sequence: TGTGCCAGCACTCGGGGAGGACGCTCCTACAATGAGCAGTTCTTC.